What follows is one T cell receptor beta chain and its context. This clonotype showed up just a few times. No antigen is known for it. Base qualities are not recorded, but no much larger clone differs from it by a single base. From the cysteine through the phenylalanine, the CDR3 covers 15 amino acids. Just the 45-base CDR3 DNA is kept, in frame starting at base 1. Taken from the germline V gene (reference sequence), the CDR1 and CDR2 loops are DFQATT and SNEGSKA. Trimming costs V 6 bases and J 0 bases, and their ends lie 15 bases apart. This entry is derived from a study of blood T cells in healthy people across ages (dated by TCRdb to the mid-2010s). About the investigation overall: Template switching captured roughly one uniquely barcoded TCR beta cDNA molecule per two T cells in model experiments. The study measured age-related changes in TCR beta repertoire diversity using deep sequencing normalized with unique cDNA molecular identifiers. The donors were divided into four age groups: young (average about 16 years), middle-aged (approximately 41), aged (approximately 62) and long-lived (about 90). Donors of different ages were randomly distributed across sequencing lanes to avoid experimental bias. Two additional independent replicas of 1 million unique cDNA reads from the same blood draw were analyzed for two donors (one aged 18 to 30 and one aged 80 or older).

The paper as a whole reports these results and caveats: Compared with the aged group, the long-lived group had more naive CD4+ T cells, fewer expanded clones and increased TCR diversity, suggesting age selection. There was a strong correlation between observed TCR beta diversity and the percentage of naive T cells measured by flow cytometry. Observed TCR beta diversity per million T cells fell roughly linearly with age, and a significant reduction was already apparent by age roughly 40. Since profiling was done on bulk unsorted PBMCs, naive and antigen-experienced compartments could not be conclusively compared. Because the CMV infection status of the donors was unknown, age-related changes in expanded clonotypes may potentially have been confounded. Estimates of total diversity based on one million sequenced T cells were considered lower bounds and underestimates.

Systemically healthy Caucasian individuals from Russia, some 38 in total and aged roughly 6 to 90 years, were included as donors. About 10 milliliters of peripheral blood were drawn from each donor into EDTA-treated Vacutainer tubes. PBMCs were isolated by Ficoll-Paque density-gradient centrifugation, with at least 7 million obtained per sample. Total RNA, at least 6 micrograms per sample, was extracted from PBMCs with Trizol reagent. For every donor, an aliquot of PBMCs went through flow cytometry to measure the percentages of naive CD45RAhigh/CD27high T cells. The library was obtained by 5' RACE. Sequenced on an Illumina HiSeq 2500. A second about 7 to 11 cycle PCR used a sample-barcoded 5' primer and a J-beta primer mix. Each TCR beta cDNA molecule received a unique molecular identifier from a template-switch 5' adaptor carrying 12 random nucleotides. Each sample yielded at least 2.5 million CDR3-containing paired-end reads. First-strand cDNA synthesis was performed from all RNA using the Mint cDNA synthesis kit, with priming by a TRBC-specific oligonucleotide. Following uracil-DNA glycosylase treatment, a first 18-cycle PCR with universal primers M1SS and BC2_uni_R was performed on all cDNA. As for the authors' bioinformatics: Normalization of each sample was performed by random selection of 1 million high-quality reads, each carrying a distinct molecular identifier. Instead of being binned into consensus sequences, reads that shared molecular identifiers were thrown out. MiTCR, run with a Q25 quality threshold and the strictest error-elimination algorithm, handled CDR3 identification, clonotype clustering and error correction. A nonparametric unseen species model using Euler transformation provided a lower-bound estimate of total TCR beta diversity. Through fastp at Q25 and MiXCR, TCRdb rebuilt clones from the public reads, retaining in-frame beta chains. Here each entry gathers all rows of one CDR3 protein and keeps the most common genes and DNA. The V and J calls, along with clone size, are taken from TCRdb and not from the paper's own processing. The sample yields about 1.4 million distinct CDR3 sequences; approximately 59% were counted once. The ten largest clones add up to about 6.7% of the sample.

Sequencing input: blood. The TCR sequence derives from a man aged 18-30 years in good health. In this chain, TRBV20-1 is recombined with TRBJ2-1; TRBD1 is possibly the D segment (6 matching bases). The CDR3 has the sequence CSAPLTGSSYNEQFF. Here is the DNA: TGCAGTGCACCCTTGACAGGATCCTCCTACAATGAGCAGTTCTTC.